This T cell receptor (beta chain) was profiled in a study of CD8 T cells in Susac syndrome. V was clipped by 6 bases and J by 4 bases; unmatched bases: 11. The germline gives CDR1 SQVTM, CDR2 ANQGSEA. There are 14 residues in the CDR3. This clonotype was counted only a few times. The antigen remains unidentified. Regarding the study as a whole: The TCR sequencing and HLA analysis in the study involved a relatively small number of individuals, as the study acknowledged.

The authors reverse transcribed 0.5 to 1 ug RNA with random hexamers. Amplification of TCR beta CDR3 spanned 54 Vbeta and 13 Jbeta via immunoSEQ multiplex PCR. MiXCR, run by TCRdb on the immunoSEQ multiplex PCR reads, gives a single entry per CDR3 protein. The table lists a few hundred thousand distinct CDR3 sequences, about 93% of them singletons. TEMRA cells underwent FACS enrichment and CD8+ and CD4+ T cells underwent negative isolation. This TCR came from a human donor with multiple sclerosis. V gene TRBV29-1 combines with J gene TRBJ2-5; TRBD1 aligns across 7 bases. Material for sequencing was CD8+ T cells from PBMCs. The CDR3 coding sequence is TGCAGCGTGGGACACGGGACAGCTTTAGAGACCCAGTACTTC. Protein: CSVGHGTALETQYF.